This TCR beta chain was captured in a study of human T cells and chemical hapten exposure. About the research overall: Per-sample TCR yield variation was attributed mainly to small pooled library volume differences. Findings and caveats of the study: There was no change with DPC sensitization in TCRs above 1 in 1000 frequency. Correlating positively with patch test score were the PT1 expanded TCR counts.

TCRdb independently ran MiXCR on the RACE reads; one entry per CDR3 protein. The table includes about 120,000 distinct CDR3 sequences, 9% to 14% detected once. This clonotype was seen more than once but under ten times. Its antigen is still unknown. Time point meaning: patch test 1, 2 weeks after DPC sensitization. Stated treatment: therapeutic diphenylcyclopropenone sensitization with weekly scalp DPC. The CDR3 loop spans 13 amino acids. Germline assignment: CDR1 SQVTM and CDR2 ANQGSEA. V was shortened by 8 bases and J by 0 bases, with 13 bases between the two germline ends. This sample comprised whole blood, obtained in connection with sensitization to the hapten diphenylcyclopropenone (DPC). V usage is TRBV29-1 and J usage is TRBJ1-1, with D perhaps matching TRBD1 (6 bases). The TCR sequence derives from a woman aged 50 to 65 with alopecia areata. Some clones in this sample may be carry-over from other donors' samples. CDR3 amino acids: CSSEQGMNTEAFF. CDR3 nucleotides: TGCAGCTCAGAGCAGGGGATGAACACTGAAGCTTTCTTT.